The T cell receptor (beta chain) described here comes from a study of cytomegalovirus exposure and HLA in healthy donors. Whole-study findings and limits: HLA allele associations emerged for 16,951 TCR beta sequences in a later analysis, at 0.05 false discovery rate. Most likely, a cluster of highly shared sequence variants arose as a sequencing artifact.

Per germline, CDR1 SGHNT and CDR2 YYREEE (reference sequence). J lost 9 bases, V lost 4 bases, and 19 bases had no gene match. The CDR3 runs to 17 residues. The PCR was carried out with 60 Vbeta primers and 13 Jbeta primers. Profiling relied on immunoSEQ multiplex PCR, and the TCRdb table lists in-frame clones only, not all of them. The table includes roughly 100,000 clones, approximately 72% detected once. This clone was found once. Its antigen is as yet unknown. Material for sequencing was PBMCs. This clonotype was sampled from a man aged 25 to 45 in good health and CMV-seronegative. This chain connects TRBV5-4 to TRBJ2-7; 10 nucleotides align to TRBD2. The CDR3 nucleotides read TGTGCCAGCAGCCCCCGGTACGGGACTAGCGAGCTTAGACGGCAGTACTTC. As protein: CASSPRYGTSELRRQYF.